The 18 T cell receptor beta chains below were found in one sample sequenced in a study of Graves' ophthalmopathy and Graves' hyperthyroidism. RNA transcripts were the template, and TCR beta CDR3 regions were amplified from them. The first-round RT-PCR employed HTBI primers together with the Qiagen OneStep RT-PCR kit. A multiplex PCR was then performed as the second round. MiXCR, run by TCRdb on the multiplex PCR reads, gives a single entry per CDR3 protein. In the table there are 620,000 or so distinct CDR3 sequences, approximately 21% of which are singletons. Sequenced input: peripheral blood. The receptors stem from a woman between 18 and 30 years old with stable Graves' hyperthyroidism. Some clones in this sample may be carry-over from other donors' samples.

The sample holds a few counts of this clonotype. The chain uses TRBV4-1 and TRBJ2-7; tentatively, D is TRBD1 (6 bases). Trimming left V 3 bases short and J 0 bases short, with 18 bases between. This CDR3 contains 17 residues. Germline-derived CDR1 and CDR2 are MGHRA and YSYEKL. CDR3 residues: CASSQGIQGPISYEQYF. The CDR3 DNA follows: TGCGCCAGCAGCCAGGGGATTCAGGGGCCAATCTCCTACGAGCAGTACTTC.

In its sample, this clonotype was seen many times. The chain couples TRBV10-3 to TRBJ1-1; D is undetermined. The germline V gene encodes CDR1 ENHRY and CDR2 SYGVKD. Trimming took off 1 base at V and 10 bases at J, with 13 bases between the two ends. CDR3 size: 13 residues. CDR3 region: CAISEFSTPGAFF. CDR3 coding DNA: TGTGCCATCAGTGAGTTCTCAACCCCTGGAGCTTTCTTT.

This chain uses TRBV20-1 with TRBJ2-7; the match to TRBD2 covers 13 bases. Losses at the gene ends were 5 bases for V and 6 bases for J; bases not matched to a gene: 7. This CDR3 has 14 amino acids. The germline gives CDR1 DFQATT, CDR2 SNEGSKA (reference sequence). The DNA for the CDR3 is TGCAGTGCTGGCAGGACTAGCGGGGGTTCCGAGCAGTACTTC. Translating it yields CSAGRTSGGSEQYF.

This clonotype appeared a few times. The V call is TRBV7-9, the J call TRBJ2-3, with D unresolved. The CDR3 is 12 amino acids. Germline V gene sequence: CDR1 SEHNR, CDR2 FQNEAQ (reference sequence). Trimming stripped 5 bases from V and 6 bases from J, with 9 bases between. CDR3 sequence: CASSPYPDTQYF. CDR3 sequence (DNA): TGTGCCAGCAGCCCCTACCCCGATACGCAGTATTTT.

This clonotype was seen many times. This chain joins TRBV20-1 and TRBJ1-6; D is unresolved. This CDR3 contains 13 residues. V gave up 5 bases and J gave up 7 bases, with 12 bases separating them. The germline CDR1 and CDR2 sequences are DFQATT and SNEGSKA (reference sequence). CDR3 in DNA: TGCAGTGCTCCGGACCTGGGGAATTCACCCCTCCACTTT. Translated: CSAPDLGNSPLHF.

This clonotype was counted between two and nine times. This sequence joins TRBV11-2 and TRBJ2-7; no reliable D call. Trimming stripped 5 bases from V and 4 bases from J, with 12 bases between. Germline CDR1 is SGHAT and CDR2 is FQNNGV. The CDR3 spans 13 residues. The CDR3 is CASSPVWLYEQYF. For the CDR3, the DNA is TGTGCCAGCAGCCCGGTGTGGCTATACGAGCAGTACTTC. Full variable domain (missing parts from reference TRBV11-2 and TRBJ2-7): EAGVAQSPRYKIIEKRQSVAFWCNPISGHATLYWYQQILGQGPKLLIQFQNNGVVDDSQLPKDRFSAERLKGVDSTLKIQPAKLEDSAVYLCASSPVWLYEQYFGPGTRLTVT.

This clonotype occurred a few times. Here the CDR3 reads CSALEKDRLLAGGIAGELFF. The CDR3 region has the DNA TGCAGTGCCCTCGAGAAGGACAGACTCTTAGCGGGAGGGATCGCCGGGGAGCTGTTTTTT. V gene TRBV20-1 combines with J gene TRBJ2-2, with TRBD2 matching over 11 bases. Trimming removed 6 bases from V and 6 bases from J; junction bases left unmatched: 24. Germline CDR1 and CDR2: DFQATT and SNEGSKA (reference sequence). The CDR3 is 20 amino acids.

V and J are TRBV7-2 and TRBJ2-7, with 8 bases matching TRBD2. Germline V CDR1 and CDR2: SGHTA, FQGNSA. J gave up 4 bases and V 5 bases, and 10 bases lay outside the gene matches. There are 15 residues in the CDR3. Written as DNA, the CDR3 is TGTGCCAGCAGCCCGAAAACTAGCGGACTTTACGAGCAGTACTTC. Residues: CASSPKTSGLYEQYF.

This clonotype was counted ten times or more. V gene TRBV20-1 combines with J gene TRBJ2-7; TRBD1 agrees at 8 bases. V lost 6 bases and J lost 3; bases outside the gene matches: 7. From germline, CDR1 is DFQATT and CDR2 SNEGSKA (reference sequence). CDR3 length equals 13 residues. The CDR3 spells CSALTGDSYEQYF. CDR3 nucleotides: TGCAGTGCATTGACAGGGGATAGCTACGAGCAGTACTTC.

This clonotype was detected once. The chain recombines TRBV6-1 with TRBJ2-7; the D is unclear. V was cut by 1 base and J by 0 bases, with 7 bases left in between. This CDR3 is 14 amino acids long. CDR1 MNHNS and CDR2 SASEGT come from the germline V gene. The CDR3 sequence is CASSEGASSYEQYF. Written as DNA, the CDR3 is TGTGCCAGCAGTGAAGGTGCGTCCTCCTACGAGCAGTACTTC.

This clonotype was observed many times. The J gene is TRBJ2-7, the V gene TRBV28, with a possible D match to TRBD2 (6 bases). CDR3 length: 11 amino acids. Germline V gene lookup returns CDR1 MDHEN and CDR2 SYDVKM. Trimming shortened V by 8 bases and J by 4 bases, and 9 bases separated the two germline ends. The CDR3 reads CASEGGYEQYF. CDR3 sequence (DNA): TGTGCCAGCGAGGGAGGATACGAGCAGTACTTC.

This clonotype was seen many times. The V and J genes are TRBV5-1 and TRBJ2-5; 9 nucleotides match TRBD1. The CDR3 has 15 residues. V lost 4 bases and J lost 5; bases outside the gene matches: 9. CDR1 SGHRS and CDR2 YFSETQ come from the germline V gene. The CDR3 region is CASSRDTGGLETQYF. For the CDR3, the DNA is TGCGCCAGCAGCCGCGATACAGGGGGCTTGGAGACCCAGTACTTC.

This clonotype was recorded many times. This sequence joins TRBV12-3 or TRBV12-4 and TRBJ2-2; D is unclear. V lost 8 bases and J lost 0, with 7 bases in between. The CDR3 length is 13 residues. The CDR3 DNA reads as TGTGCCAGCTGGGTATCGAACACCGGGGAGCTGTTTTTT. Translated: CASWVSNTGELFF.

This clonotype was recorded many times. The CDR3, as DNA: TGTGCCAGCAGCGAGGGACAGCCCGTGTCAAACTACACCTTC. Protein: CASSEGQPVSNYTF. V usage is TRBV7-2 and J usage is TRBJ1-2, with TRBD1 identical over 7 bases. V lost 5 bases, J lost 10 bases, and 13 bases stayed unmatched. The CDR3 has 14 amino acids. From germline, CDR1 is SGHTA and CDR2 FQGNSA.

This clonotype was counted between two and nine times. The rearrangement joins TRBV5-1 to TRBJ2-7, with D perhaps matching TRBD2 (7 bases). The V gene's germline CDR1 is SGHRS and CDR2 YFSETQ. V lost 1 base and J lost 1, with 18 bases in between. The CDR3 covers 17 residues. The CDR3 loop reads CASSLQGQRGFSYEQYF. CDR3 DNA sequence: TGCGCCAGCAGCTTGCAGGGGCAGCGGGGTTTTTCCTACGAGCAGTACTTC.

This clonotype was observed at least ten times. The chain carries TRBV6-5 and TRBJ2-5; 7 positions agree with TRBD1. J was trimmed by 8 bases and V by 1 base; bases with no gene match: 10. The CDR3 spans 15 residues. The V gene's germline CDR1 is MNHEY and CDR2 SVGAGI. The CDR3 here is CASSYYGDRLNTQYF. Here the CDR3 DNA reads TGTGCCAGCAGTTACTATGGGGACAGACTCAATACCCAGTACTTC.

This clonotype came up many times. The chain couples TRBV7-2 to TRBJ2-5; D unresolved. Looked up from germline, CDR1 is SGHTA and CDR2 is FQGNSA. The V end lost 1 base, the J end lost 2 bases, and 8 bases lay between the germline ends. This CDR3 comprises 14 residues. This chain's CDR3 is CASSLEVGQETQYF. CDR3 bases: TGTGCCAGCAGCTTAGAGGTGGGACAAGAGACCCAGTACTTC.

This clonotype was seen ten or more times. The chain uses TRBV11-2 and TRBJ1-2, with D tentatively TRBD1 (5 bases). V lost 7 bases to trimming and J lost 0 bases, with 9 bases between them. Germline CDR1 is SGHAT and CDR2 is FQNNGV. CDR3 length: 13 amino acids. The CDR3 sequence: CASNRQSNYGYTF. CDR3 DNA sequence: TGTGCCAGCAACAGACAGTCTAACTATGGCTACACCTTC.